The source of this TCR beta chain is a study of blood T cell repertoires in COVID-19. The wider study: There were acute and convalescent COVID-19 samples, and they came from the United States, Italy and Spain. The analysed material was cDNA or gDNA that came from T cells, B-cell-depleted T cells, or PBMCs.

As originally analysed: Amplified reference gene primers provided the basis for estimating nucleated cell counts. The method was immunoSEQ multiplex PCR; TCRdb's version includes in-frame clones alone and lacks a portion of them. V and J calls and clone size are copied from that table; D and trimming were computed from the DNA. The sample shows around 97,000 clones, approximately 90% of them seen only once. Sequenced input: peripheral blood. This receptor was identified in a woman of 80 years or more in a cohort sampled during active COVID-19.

This CDR3 reads CASSLKRNTEAFF. The DNA of the CDR3 is TGTGCCAGCAGCTTAAAGCGGAACACTGAAGCTTTCTTT. The rearrangement joins TRBV11-3 to TRBJ1-1; D remains unclear. CDR3 size: 13 residues. V was pared by 2 bases and J by 1 base, with 5 bases between. Per the germline V gene, CDR1 is SGHNT and CDR2 is YENEEA.